The T cell receptor beta chain under discussion was sequenced for a study of blood T cell repertoires in COVID-19. Study-level background: The cDNA or gDNA used as material had been derived from T cells, B-cell-depleted T cells, or PBMCs.

Source study methods: Quantification of nucleated cells was approximated via reference gene primer amplification. The assay was immunoSEQ multiplex PCR, and TCRdb's table has in-frame clones only and misses some. Clone size and the V and J calls come from that table; the DNA yielded D and trimming. The data hold over 400,000 clones, with 70% to 90% observed a single time. CDR1 is SGDLS and CDR2 is YYNGEE in the germline V gene. The V gene lost 0 bases and the J gene lost 5 bases, with 12 bases spanning the gap. This CDR3 spans 15 amino acids. This clonotype was sampled from a human donor in a cohort sampled during active COVID-19. Sequenced material: peripheral blood. The V call is TRBV9, the J call TRBJ1-3, with D unclear. CDR3: CASSVVGERRNTIYF. The CDR3 region has the DNA TGTGCCAGCAGCGTAGTCGGGGAGCGGAGAAACACCATATATTTT.